This T cell receptor (beta chain) was identified in a study of metastatic and nonmetastatic thyroid tumors. As for the study in general: Comparison of repertoires was carried out across blood and tumor or nodule tissue from malignant and benign thyroid patients.

This clone has at least ten counts. One end of the junction is discordant with germline, which a read error may explain. This CDR3 region has 15 residues. Germline values: CDR1 SGHVS, CDR2 FQNEAQ. Through MiXCR, TCRdb re-clonotyped the PCR reads. Seen here are about 3,500 clones, approximately 40% observed once, and the top ten hold approximately 14%. No patient had received any treatment before thyroid surgery. This sequence was found in a male donor with papillary thyroid cancer or a benign thyroid nodule (not recorded which). Some clones in this sample may be carry-over from other donors' samples. Sequences were obtained from adjacent normal tissue. The gene calls are TRBV7-8 and TRBJ2-2; a possible D gene is TRBD1 (5 bases). Here the CDR3 DNA reads TGTGCCGGCAGCTCACGACAGACGAACACCGGGGAGCTGTTTTTT. Its translation is CAGSSRQTNTGELFF.